The table lists the clone carrying this T cell receptor beta chain with many counts. This specimen comes from a study of early T cells in non-severe SARS-CoV-2 infection. Each CDR3 protein is one row after TCRdb ran MiXCR on the 5' RACE reads. The data contain about 64,000 distinct CDR3 sequences, around 18% of them singletons. Germline V CDR1 and CDR2: GTSNPN, SVGIG (reference sequence). The CDR3 totals 15 residues. V dropped 0 bases and J dropped 9 bases, with 18 bases sitting between them. The clonotype comes from an adult who was a healthcare worker with PCR-confirmed SARS-CoV-2 infection or an uninfected control (not recorded which). The sample in question was whole blood, obtained at baseline. The rearrangement links TRBV30 to TRBJ1-3, with D perhaps matching TRBD1 (5 bases). CDR3 DNA sequence: TGTGCCTGGAGTGTACCTACAGGTACATTTGTCACCATATATTTT. It specifies CAWSVPTGTFVTIYF. Full variable domain (missing parts from reference TRBV30 and TRBJ1-3): SQTIHQWPATLVQPVGSPLSLECTVEGTSNPNLYWYRQAAGRGLQLLFYSVGIGQISSEVPQNLSASRPQDRQFILSSKKLLLSDSGFYLCAWSVPTGTFVTIYFGEGSWLTVV.